These 17 T cell receptor beta chains came from one sample sequenced in a study of blood T cell repertoires in COVID-19. This table comes from immunoSEQ multiplex PCR, and its TCRdb copy is limited to in-frame clones, with some not included. Of some 320,000 clones in the sample, approximately 85% were seen once. The sample consisted of peripheral blood. The receptors were gathered from a human donor in a cohort sampled during active COVID-19.

The chain combines TRBV5-4 with TRBJ1-4; TRBD1 agrees at 8 bases. The trim removed 4 bases at V and 7 bases at J, leaving 9 bases unmatched. This CDR3 comprises 15 residues. Germline lookup yields CDR1 SGHNT and CDR2 YYREEE (reference sequence). The CDR3 loop reads CASSAGSGGGEKLFF. CDR3 nucleotide sequence: TGTGCCAGCAGCGCCGGGTCAGGGGGCGGTGAAAAACTGTTTTTT.

This clone occurred once. This chain joins TRBV6-6 and TRBJ2-7, with a possible D match to TRBD2 (6 bases). There are 14 residues in the CDR3. Trimming stripped 8 bases from V and 0 bases from J, with 14 bases between. Germline CDR1 reads MNHNY; CDR2 reads SVGAGI (reference sequence). CDR3 nucleotide sequence: TGTGCCAGCTGCGGGGCTCAACACTCCTACGAGCAGTACTTC. Amino acid sequence: CASCGAQHSYEQYF.

This clone was seen a few times. The chain couples TRBV4-1 to TRBJ2-7; 8 positions match TRBD1. This CDR3 region has 16 residues. Germline V gives CDR1 MGHRA, CDR2 YSYEKL. V lost 2 bases, J lost 2 bases, and 8 bases stayed unmatched. CDR3: CASSQTTGTGTYEQYF. The CDR3 DNA reads as TGCGCCAGCAGCCAAACGACCGGGACAGGAACCTACGAGCAGTACTTC.

J is TRBJ2-7 and V is TRBV5-1, with D perhaps matching TRBD1 (6 bases). Germline CDR1 is SGHRS and CDR2 is YFSETQ. This CDR3 contains 11 residues. V lost 4 bases to trimming and J lost 6 bases, with 8 bases between them. In DNA, the CDR3 is TGCGCCAGCAGCAAGGACAGCGAGCAGTACTTC. Protein: CASSKDSEQYF. Supplemented by reference TRBV5-1 and TRBJ2-7, the full variable domain reads KAGVTQTPRYLIKTRGQQVTLSCSPISGHRSVSWYQQTPGQGLQFLFEYFSETQRNKGNFPGRFSGRQFSNSRSEMNVSTLELGDSALYLCASSKDSEQYFGPGTRLTVT.

The chain recombines TRBV7-6 with TRBJ2-2; TRBD1 matches at 9 bases. The germline gives CDR1 SGHVS, CDR2 FNYEAQ. CDR3 length: 15 amino acids. V gave up 5 bases and J gave up 7 bases; unmatched junction bases: 8. The CDR3 DNA sequence: TGTGCCAGCAGCCAACGGACAGGGGCGAGCGGGGAGCTGTTTTTT. Translating it yields CASSQRTGASGELFF.

The chain combines TRBV10-2 with TRBJ2-4; TRBD1 is a possible D gene (6 bases). V was shortened by 0 bases and J by 0 bases, with 12 bases between the two germline ends. The germline V gene encodes CDR1 WSHSY and CDR2 SAAADI. The CDR3 has 17 amino acids. The CDR3 here is CASSESPGGRAKNIQYF. The CDR3 DNA sequence: TGCGCCAGCAGTGAGTCCCCTGGGGGCCGAGCCAAAAACATTCAGTACTTC.

The chain is built from TRBV19 and TRBJ1-2, with TRBD1 matching 7 bases. This CDR3 region has 12 residues. The germline CDR1 and CDR2 sequences are LNHDA and SQIVND (reference sequence). V was clipped by 6 bases and J by 3 bases; unmatched bases: 1. DNA for the CDR3: TGTGCCAGTAGGGGACAGCACTATGGCTACACCTTC. Translated, it gives CASRGQHYGYTF.

The rearrangement joins TRBV12-2 to TRBJ2-7; the table calls TRBD1, which could not be checked here. TRBV12-2 is deemed a pseudogene. The CDR3 runs to 19 residues. The DNA for the CDR3 is TGTGCAAGTCGCTTCGCCGGGACAGAGGACACGAGGACTTTTTACGAGCAGTACTTC. It specifies CASRFAGTEDTRTFYEQYF.

This chain links TRBV12-5 with TRBJ2-5; 9 positions match TRBD2. Looked up from germline, CDR1 is LGHNT and CDR2 is FRNRAP. CDR3 length equals 15 residues. The V gene end was trimmed by 5 bases and the J gene end by 2 bases; junction bases not matched to a gene: 6. The CDR3 nucleotides are TGTGCTAGTGGTCCGCGCGGGGGGGCTCAAGAGACCCAGTACTTC. Its translation is CASGPRGGAQETQYF.

This rearrangement joins TRBV12-3 or TRBV12-4 to TRBJ1-1; TRBD1 matches at 7 bases. CDR3 length equals 13 residues. V lost 7 bases, J lost 7 bases, and 9 bases stayed unmatched. The CDR3 sequence: CASTLIRDSEAFF. DNA of the CDR3: TGTGCCAGCACTCTGATCCGGGACAGTGAAGCTTTCTTT.

The chain carries TRBV6-5 and TRBJ2-5; a possible D gene is TRBD2 (6 bases). CDR1 is MNHEY, CDR2 SVGAGI, per germline. CDR3 length: 12 residues. V was clipped by 9 bases and J by 1 base, with 9 bases between them. DNA of the CDR3: TGTGCCAGTTTAGCGGTCCAAGAGACCCAGTACTTC. It yields the protein CASLAVQETQYF.

V gene TRBV7-2 combines with J gene TRBJ1-5, with D tentatively TRBD1 (5 bases). The ends were cut back, 5 bases at V and 7 bases at J, with 18 bases in the middle. The germline V gene has CDR1 SGHTA and CDR2 FQGNSA. This CDR3 is 15 amino acids long. The CDR3 is CASSLQTQGSQPQHF. In nucleotides, the CDR3 is TGTGCCAGCAGCCTCCAGACTCAGGGAAGCCAGCCCCAGCATTTT.

CDR3 sequence reads: CASSLDGTGDFRDGYTF. CDR3 in DNA: TGCGCCAGCAGCTTGGATGGGACAGGGGATTTCAGGGATGGCTACACCTTC. The gene calls are TRBV5-1 and TRBJ1-2; 10 bases fit TRBD1. With V trimmed by 0 bases and J by 6 bases, 11 bases remained unmatched. The CDR3 covers 17 residues. Germline assignment: CDR1 SGHRS and CDR2 YFSETQ.

The chain employs TRBV24-1 and TRBJ1-1; TRBD1 might be the D (6 bases). This CDR3 has 17 amino acids. V lost 2 bases to trimming and J lost 4 bases, with 19 bases between them. Looked up from germline, CDR1 is KGHDR and CDR2 is SFDVKD. This CDR3 reads CATSDSTNDRWATEAFF. The CDR3 DNA sequence: TGTGCCACCAGTGATTCGACAAACGACAGGTGGGCCACTGAAGCTTTCTTT.

This chain joins TRBV20-1 and TRBJ2-5; TRBD1 aligns across 7 bases. CDR1 DFQATT and CDR2 SNEGSKA come from the germline V gene (reference sequence). The CDR3 runs to 11 residues. The V and J ends lost 8 bases and 4 bases, in that order; junction bases with no gene match: 4. The CDR3 nucleotides are TGCAGTAATAGACAGGGAGAGACCCAGTACTTC. The encoded protein is CSNRQGETQYF.

The V call is TRBV14, the J call TRBJ1-4; tentatively, D is TRBD1 (6 bases). V was pared by 1 base and J by 8 bases, with 11 bases between. The CDR3 length is 14 residues. In germline, CDR1 is SGHDN, CDR2 FVKESK. The CDR3 region has the DNA TGTGCCAGCAGCCAAGTACAGGGTATCGAAAAACTGTTTTTT. Translation: CASSQVQGIEKLFF.

This rearrangement joins TRBV24-1 to TRBJ1-2; 8 bases match TRBD1. From germline, CDR1 is KGHDR and CDR2 SFDVKD. V was clipped by 10 bases and J by 8 bases; unmatched bases: 11. The CDR3 spans 13 residues. CDR3 in DNA: TGTGCCACTAGGGGGGACAGGCTAGGCGGCTACACCTTC. This codes for CATRGDRLGGYTF.